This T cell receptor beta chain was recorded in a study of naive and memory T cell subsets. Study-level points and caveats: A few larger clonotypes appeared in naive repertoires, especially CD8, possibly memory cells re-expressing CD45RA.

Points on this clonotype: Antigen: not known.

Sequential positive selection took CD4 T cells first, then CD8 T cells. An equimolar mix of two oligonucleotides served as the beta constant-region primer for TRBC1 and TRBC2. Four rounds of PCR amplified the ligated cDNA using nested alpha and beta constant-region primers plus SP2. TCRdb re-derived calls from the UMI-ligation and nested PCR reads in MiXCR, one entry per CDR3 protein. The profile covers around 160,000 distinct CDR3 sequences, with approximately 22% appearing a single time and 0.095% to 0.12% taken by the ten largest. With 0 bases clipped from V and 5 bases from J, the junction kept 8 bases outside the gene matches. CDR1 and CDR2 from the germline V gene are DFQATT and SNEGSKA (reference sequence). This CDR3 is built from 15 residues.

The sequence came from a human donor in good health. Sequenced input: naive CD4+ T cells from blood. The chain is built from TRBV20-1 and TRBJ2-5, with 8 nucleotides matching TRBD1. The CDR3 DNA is TGCAGTGCTAGAGAGCTGGCAGGGGGCAGGGAGACCCAGTACTTC. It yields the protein CSARELAGGRETQYF.